This T cell receptor (beta chain) was documented in a study of shared clonotypes between healthy human individuals. In the authors' methods: Junction-only sequences produced by ImmunoSEQ had no quality scores, so filtering differed. The repertoire was sequenced with immunoSEQ multiplex PCR; TCRdb's copy has only in-frame clones and lacks some. Clone size and the V and J calls come from that table; the DNA yielded D and trimming. The sample has around 2,000,000 clones, around 96% seen once. Germline lookup yields CDR1 MNHEY and CDR2 SMNVEV (reference sequence). The CDR3 has 18 residues. The V end was cut by 5 bases, the J end by 4 bases, with 23 bases between. Naive-designated CD8 cells lacked CD45RO, were positively enriched for CCR7, and omitted terminally differentiated effector memory CD45RA+ cells.

The V gene is TRBV27, the J gene TRBJ2-2, with a weak D call TRBD2 (5 bases). The sequenced sample was naive CD8+ T cells sorted from blood. The TCR sequence derives from a man younger than 35 in good health. In DNA form, the CDR3 reads TGTGCCAGCAGTGACTTGAAGGACTCGCCCCATCCCACCGGGGAGCTGTTTTTT. Amino acid sequence: CASSDLKDSPHPTGELFF.